These T cell receptor beta chains were read from a single sample in a study of T cells in tuberculosis. Using immunoSEQ multiplex PCR, the repertoire was profiled, and TCRdb retains in-frame clones only, with some absent. The top ten clones hold about a sixth of a sample with 20,000 to 25,000 clones, more than 90% of them seen once. Input material: PBMCs. The receptor source for this set is a donor aged 10-29 years with latent tuberculosis or without tuberculosis infection. Some clones in this sample may be carry-over from other donors' samples. The CDR3 runs from the conserved cysteine through the conserved F or W. The D gene is left open where the match is weak. Some rows have no size entry. The others give once, few or many, or a class for an expanded clone.

V: TRBV30
D: -
J: TRBJ2-7
size: -
CDR3: CAWSRPGLYVIYEQYF
DNA: TGTGCCTGGAGTCGTCCGGGACTTTACGTAATTTACGAGCAGTACTTC

V: TRBV6-5
D: -
J: TRBJ2-7
size: -
CDR3: CASGRSGDEQYF
DNA: TGTGCCAGCGGCCGCAGTGGTGACGAGCAGTACTTC

V: TRBV27
D: TRBD1
J: TRBJ1-6
size: -
CDR3: CASSRGTGGADSSPLHF
DNA: TGTGCCAGCAGTCGTGGGACAGGGGGCGCGGATAGTTCACCCCTCCACTTT

V: TRBV11-2
D: -
J: TRBJ2-3
size: -
CDR3: CASDLAEGGTDTQYF
DNA: TGTGCCAGTGACCTAGCGGAGGGGGGCACAGATACGCAGTATTTT

V: TRBV15
D: TRBD2
J: TRBJ2-1
size: -
CDR3: CATSRELYPGGAQYNEQFF
DNA: TGTGCCACCAGCAGAGAGCTCTACCCGGGGGGGGCTCAGTACAATGAGCAGTTCTTC

V: TRBV7-2
D: -
J: TRBJ2-5
size: -
CDR3: CASSLNRVETQYF
DNA: TGTGCCAGCAGCTTAAACAGGGTGGAGACCCAGTACTTC

V: TRBV27
D: -
J: TRBJ2-4
size: -
CDR3: CASSFLEGLLAKNIQYF
DNA: TGTGCCAGCAGTTTCCTTGAGGGACTGCTAGCCAAAAACATTCAGTACTTC

V: TRBV15
D: -
J: TRBJ2-3
size: -
CDR3: CATLVAGTDTQYF
DNA: TGTGCCACTCTGGTAGCGGGCACAGATACGCAGTATTTT

V: TRBV6-5
D: TRBD2
J: TRBJ2-1
size: -
CDR3: CASSLKGLANEQFF
DNA: TGTGCCAGCAGCCTTAAGGGACTAGCGAATGAGCAGTTCTTC

V: TRBV5-6
D: TRBD1
J: TRBJ2-7
size: -
CDR3: CASSLTPDRGREQYF
DNA: TGTGCCAGCAGCTTGACGCCGGACAGGGGGCGAGAGCAGTACTTC

V: TRBV11-3
D: -
J: TRBJ2-2
size: -
CDR3: CASSLSSHTGELFF
DNA: TGTGCCAGCAGCTTAAGCTCCCACACCGGGGAGCTGTTTTTT

V: TRBV9
D: -
J: TRBJ2-5
size: -
CDR3: CASSVESLIEGTETQYF
DNA: TGTGCCAGCAGCGTAGAAAGCCTTATCGAGGGCACGGAGACCCAGTACTTC

V: TRBV4-1
D: -
J: TRBJ1-2
size: -
CDR3: CASSHLEGDPLNYGYTF
DNA: TGCGCCAGCAGCCATCTAGAGGGGGACCCGCTAAACTATGGCTACACCTTC

V: TRBV7-2
D: TRBD1
J: TRBJ1-2
size: few
CDR3: CASSLVPGGFNYGYTF
DNA: TGTGCCAGCAGCTTAGTCCCAGGGGGCTTCAACTATGGCTACACCTTC

V: TRBV5-1
D: -
J: TRBJ2-5
size: -
CDR3: CASSLSFEETQYF
DNA: TGCGCCAGCAGCTTGAGCTTTGAAGAGACCCAGTACTTC

V: TRBV13
D: -
J: TRBJ1-4
size: -
CDR3: CASSARGGSGEKLFF
DNA: TGTGCCAGCAGCGCCAGAGGAGGGTCGGGCGAAAAACTGTTTTTT

V: TRBV2
D: TRBD1
J: TRBJ1-5
size: once
CDR3: CASSDTGGSQPQHF
DNA: TGTGCCAGCAGTGACACAGGGGGCAGTCAGCCCCAGCATTTT

V: TRBV20-1
D: -
J: TRBJ1-2
size: -
CDR3: CSALGYTF
DNA: TGCAGTGCCCTTGGCTACACCTTC

V: TRBV5-1
D: TRBD1
J: TRBJ2-2
size: -
CDR3: CASSLRTGYTGELFF
DNA: TGCGCCAGCAGCCTCCGGACAGGTTACACCGGGGAGCTGTTTTTT

V: TRBV9
D: -
J: TRBJ1-2
size: -
CDR3: CASSVGSSEQGNYGYTF
DNA: TGTGCCAGCAGCGTAGGTTCCTCTGAACAGGGTAACTATGGCTACACCTTC

V: TRBV29-1
D: TRBD1
J: TRBJ1-2
size: -
CDR3: CSGGQGYDGYTF
DNA: TGCAGCGGCGGACAGGGTTACGATGGCTACACCTTC

V: TRBV6-1
D: -
J: TRBJ1-2
size: -
CDR3: CASSERDTYGYTF
DNA: TGTGCCAGCAGTGAACGGGACACCTATGGCTACACCTTC

V: TRBV2
D: TRBD2
J: TRBJ2-2
size: once
CDR3: CASSDRAGGTGELFF
DNA: TGTGCCAGCAGTGACCGAGCGGGGGGCACCGGGGAGCTGTTTTTT

V: TRBV2
D: -
J: TRBJ1-2
size: once
CDR3: CASSVRYGQVGYTF
DNA: TGTGCCAGCAGTGTAAGATATGGGCAAGTTGGCTACACCTTC

V: TRBV30
D: -
J: TRBJ1-3
size: -
CDR3: CAWSVTGPTGNTIYF
DNA: TGTGCCTGGAGTGTAACAGGGCCAACTGGAAACACCATATATTTT

V: TRBV7-3
D: -
J: TRBJ2-5
size: -
CDR3: CASSLEEGGGRETQYF
DNA: TGTGCCAGCAGCCTTGAGGAGGGAGGGGGGCGAGAGACCCAGTACTTC

V: TRBV5-1
D: -
J: TRBJ1-1
size: -
CDR3: CASSYYLIQGLNTEAFF
DNA: TGCGCCAGCAGTTATTACCTAATACAGGGCCTGAACACTGAAGCTTTCTTT

V: TRBV27
D: -
J: TRBJ1-1
size: -
CDR3: CASRPSAGNEAFF
DNA: TGTGCCAGCAGACCTTCCGCGGGGAATGAAGCTTTCTTT

V: TRBV7-9
D: -
J: TRBJ1-1
size: -
CDR3: CASSPGEGTEAFF
DNA: TGTGCCAGCAGTCCAGGGGAAGGAACTGAAGCTTTCTTT

V: TRBV19
D: -
J: TRBJ2-2
size: -
CDR3: CASRSPPGKAGELFF
DNA: TGTGCCAGTAGATCCCCCCCCGGGAAGGCCGGGGAGCTGTTTTTT

V: TRBV7-2
D: TRBD1
J: TRBJ2-7
size: -
CDR3: CASSPRDRGFSYEQYF
DNA: TGTGCCAGCAGCCCACGGGACAGGGGGTTCTCCTACGAGCAGTACTTC

V: TRBV6-6
D: TRBD2
J: TRBJ2-1
size: -
CDR3: CASSWTTSGVYNEQFF
DNA: TGTGCCAGCAGTTGGACAACTAGCGGAGTTTACAATGAGCAGTTCTTC

V: TRBV4-1
D: -
J: TRBJ1-2
size: -
CDR3: CASRSYLMSYREGYTF
DNA: TGCGCCAGCAGATCCTACCTCATGTCCTATAGAGAAGGCTACACCTTC